This TCR beta chain was identified during a study of Graves' ophthalmopathy and Graves' hyperthyroidism. Overall study: No progression to ophthalmopathy over 18 months defined stable hyperthyroidism.

A note on this clonotype: Its specificity is unknown. At one boundary the junction diverges from the germline segment, which might be a read error.

The germline CDR1 and CDR2 sequences are SGHVS and FQNEAQ. The CDR3 runs to 12 residues. If patients had other autoimmune diseases, uncontrolled infections, pregnancy or lactation, they were excluded. Points from the study as a whole: Separation of ophthalmopathy from stable hyperthyroidism was achieved by a 13-signature model, at roughly 90% sensitivity and approximately 81% specificity. In blood, most expanded thyroid clonotypes above 0.001 frequency were also detected.

Amplification targeted the TCR beta CDR3 regions, with RNA transcripts as the source material. HTBI primers were used in a first-round RT-PCR, which preceded a second-round multiplex PCR. TCRdb reprocessed the multiplex PCR reads with MiXCR, giving one entry per CDR3 protein. Here the sample spans about 1.2 million distinct CDR3 sequences, about 35% being singletons. The TCR originated in an adult man with Graves' hyperthyroidism. The gene calls are TRBV7-8 and TRBJ2-2, with D perhaps matching TRBD1 (6 bases). Sequencing was done on a sample of peripheral blood or thyroid tissue (not recorded which). In DNA form, the CDR3 reads TGTGCCAGTAGCTTCGAGTCTCGGACAGCTCCTTTT. Translation: CASSFESRTAPF.